Listed here are 8 T cell receptor beta chains from one sample, sequenced in a study of CD4+ T cells in melanoma. The table came from immunoSEQ multiplex PCR; TCRdb's copy has only in-frame clones and leaves some out. Here the sample spans 40,000 to 50,000 clones, 75% to 90% being singletons. The specimen sequenced was peripheral blood. The receptors stem from a human donor with melanoma.

The chain joins TRBV2 to TRBJ2-4; D perhaps matches TRBD1 (6 bases). The CDR3 covers 15 residues. The germline V and J ends were trimmed by 2 bases and 1 base, with 9 bases remaining between them. Germline assignment: CDR1 SNHLY and CDR2 FYNNEI. CDR3 DNA: TGTGCCAGCAGTGAAAACAGGGCGGCCAAAAACATTCAGTACTTC. Protein: CASSENRAAKNIQYF.

The gene calls are TRBV7-8 and TRBJ1-6; D unresolved. The CDR3 runs 12 residues. Per the germline V gene, CDR1 is SGHVS and CDR2 is FQNEAQ. Trimming took 0 bases from V and 14 from J, leaving 8 bases between them. The DNA of the CDR3 is TGTGCCAGCAGCTTAGCCGGGGAAGCCCTCCACTTT. It codes for CASSLAGEALHF.

This clone has a single count. V is TRBV7-2 and J is TRBJ2-3; 13 bases agree with TRBD2. Germline CDR1 and CDR2: SGHTA and FQGNSA. The V and J ends lost 5 bases and 3 bases, in that order; junction bases with no gene match: 8. The CDR3 runs 17 residues. In nucleotides, the CDR3 is TGTGCCAGCAGCCCCAGGACTAGCGGGGGTATAACAGATACGCAGTATTTT. It codes for CASSPRTSGGITDTQYF.

The chain has TRBV7-9 and TRBJ1-2; D gene unclear. CDR1 is SEHNR, CDR2 FQNEAQ, per germline (reference sequence). The CDR3 has 16 residues. The V and J ends lost 2 bases and 8 bases respectively, with 21 bases between them. The CDR3 loop reads CASSLLVKPPPIGYTF. In DNA, the CDR3 is TGTGCCAGCAGCTTACTTGTCAAACCCCCTCCTATCGGCTACACCTTC. Combining the CDR3 with reference TRBV7-9 and TRBJ1-2 gives the whole variable domain DTGVSQNPRHKITKRGQNVTFRCDPISEHNRLYWYRQTLGQGPEFLTYFQNEAQLEKSRLLSDRFSAERPKGSFSTLEIQRTEQGDSAMYLCASSLLVKPPPIGYTFGSGTRLTVV.

The V gene is TRBV5-4, the J gene TRBJ1-6; no definite D call. The length of the CDR3 is 12 residues. Trimming took off 0 bases at V and 6 bases at J, with 1 base between the two ends. Germline assignment: CDR1 SGHNT and CDR2 YYREEE (reference sequence). The CDR3 DNA follows: TGTGCCAGCAGCTTGGGTAATTCACCCCTCCACTTT. Its protein is CASSLGNSPLHF.

J is TRBJ2-5 and V is TRBV4-1, with D unclear. CDR1 and CDR2 (germline): MGHRA, YSYEKL. The CDR3 has 14 amino acids. V lost 2 bases and J lost 2, with 9 bases in between. This chain's CDR3 is CASSQRLAQETQYF. The CDR3 DNA sequence: TGCGCCAGCAGCCAACGGTTAGCACAAGAGACCCAGTACTTC.

V is TRBV7-9 and J is TRBJ2-3; 8 bases are shared with TRBD2. From germline, CDR1 is SEHNR and CDR2 FQNEAQ (reference sequence). V lost 6 bases to trimming and J lost 2 bases; unmatched junction nucleotides: 7. This CDR3 is built from 15 residues. The CDR3 sequence: CASSKAGALTDTQYF. In DNA form, the CDR3 reads TGTGCCAGCAGTAAAGCGGGGGCCCTCACAGATACGCAGTATTTT.

This chain connects TRBV7-9 to TRBJ2-1, with TRBD1 matching over 9 bases. J lost 3 bases, V lost 6 bases, and 9 bases had no gene match. Germline lookup yields CDR1 SEHNR and CDR2 FQNEAQ (reference sequence). The CDR3 spans 16 residues. CDR3: CASSSPRDRDYNEQFF. The CDR3 DNA follows: TGTGCCAGCAGTTCACCCCGGGACAGGGACTACAATGAGCAGTTCTTC. Complete variable domain (other parts from reference TRBV7-9 and TRBJ2-1): DTGVSQNPRHKITKRGQNVTFRCDPISEHNRLYWYRQTLGQGPEFLTYFQNEAQLEKSRLLSDRFSAERPKGSFSTLEIQRTEQGDSAMYLCASSSPRDRDYNEQFFGPGTRLTVL.